The 12 T cell receptor beta chains in this list originate from one sample, sequenced in a study of post-analysis software for immune sequencing data. Points from the study as a whole: Higher frequency in patients than in controls was seen for 5 or 6 TRBV segments, with TRBV5-6, TRBV5-1 and TRBV20-1 among them.

Antigens of these TCRs are unknown. Incorporated into the TCR beta cDNA libraries were unique molecular identifiers, which served to reduce PCR and sequencing biases. TCRdb redid the calling of the PCR reads with MiXCR, one entry per CDR3 protein. This repertoire shows roughly 870,000 distinct CDR3 sequences, roughly 50% found once; its top ten account for over 4%. Sequenced material: blood. These receptors all stem from a girl aged 5-17 years with multiple sclerosis.

V is TRBV5-1 and J is TRBJ2-7, with TRBD1 identical over 9 bases. The CDR3 totals 15 residues. CDR1 and CDR2 (germline): SGHRS, YFSETQ. Trimming cost V 4 bases and J 5 bases; bases outside gene matches: 10. This CDR3 reads CASSPIPGQGNEQYF. The CDR3 DNA reads as TGCGCCAGCAGCCCTATCCCGGGACAGGGAAACGAGCAGTACTTC.

This clonotype was found a few times. The genes are TRBV12-3 or TRBV12-4 and TRBJ2-1; the D gene is possibly TRBD2 (5 bases). The CDR3 runs to 13 residues. V was trimmed by 3 bases and J by 5 bases, leaving 8 bases between them. The CDR3 spells CASSLGENNEQFF. The CDR3 DNA reads TGTGCCAGCAGTTTGGGAGAAAACAATGAGCAGTTCTTC.

This chain uses TRBV7-9 with TRBJ1-1; unclear D gene. CDR3 length: 14 amino acids. V lost 3 bases, J lost 5 bases, and 13 bases lay in between. CDR1 SEHNR and CDR2 FQNEAQ come from the germline V gene (reference sequence). CDR3 DNA sequence: TGTGCCAGCAGCTTGGACCCTGGTGGAACTGAAGCTTTCTTT. Amino acids: CASSLDPGGTEAFF. Full variable domain (outside the CDR3, taken from reference TRBV7-9 and TRBJ1-1): DTGVSQNPRHKITKRGQNVTFRCDPISEHNRLYWYRQTLGQGPEFLTYFQNEAQLEKSRLLSDRFSAERPKGSFSTLEIQRTEQGDSAMYLCASSLDPGGTEAFFGQGTRLTVV.

The V call is TRBV12-3 or TRBV12-4, the J call TRBJ2-1; D is unresolved. Deletions cut 8 bases from V and 8 bases from J, with 13 bases between. There are 12 residues in the CDR3. The CDR3 loop is CASYLVGDEQFF. In nucleotides, the CDR3 is TGTGCCAGCTACCTTGTTGGGGATGAGCAGTTCTTC.

On this clonotype: The junction departs from the called germline gene at one end, perhaps through a read error. This chain links TRBV10-1 with TRBJ2-4, with TRBD1 identical over 10 bases. Germline-derived CDR1 and CDR2 are WNHNN and SYGVQD (reference sequence). The CDR3 loop spans 14 amino acids. Here the CDR3 DNA reads TGCGCCAGCAGTAGGACAGGGGGAGATGACATTCACTACTTC. This codes for CASSRTGGDDIHYF.

V and J are TRBV15 and TRBJ2-5; D assignment may be TRBD1 or TRBD2 (5 bases each). This CDR3 is built from 13 residues. Germline CDR1 LNHNV, CDR2 YYDKDF (reference sequence). V lost 0 bases and J 6 bases, leaving 8 bases between the germline ends. The CDR3, as DNA: TGTGCCACCAGCAGAGAGGGGGAAAAGACCCAGTACTTC. Its translation is CATSREGEKTQYF.

Details on this clonotype: No conserved phenylalanine or tryptophan is present at the end of the CDR3, so a read error is the likely explanation. The chain has TRBV20-1 and TRBJ2-5; 11 bases are a match to TRBD1. The J call is in doubt because the DNA end fits TRBJ2-7 better. The CDR3 extends over 12 amino acids. Looked up from germline, CDR1 is DFQATT and CDR2 is SNEGSKA (reference sequence). The CDR3 nucleotides are TGCAGTGCGTGGGACAGGGGGGCCGAGCAGTACTGC. It specifies CSAWDRGAEQYC.

This clonotype was seen a few times. As DNA, the CDR3 is TGTGCCAGCAGTCCCCCGGCAGGGGTCGGTGGCTACACCTTC. As protein: CASSPPAGVGGYTF. The V call is TRBV2, the J call TRBJ1-2; D is possibly TRBD1 (6 bases). This CDR3 spans 14 amino acids. CDR1 and CDR2 from the germline V gene are SNHLY and FYNNEI. The V end lost 5 bases, the J end lost 7 bases, and 17 bases lay between the germline ends.

This clonotype was counted a single time. The chain links TRBV29-1 to TRBJ1-2; D remains ambiguous. The CDR3 has 12 residues. Germline values: CDR1 SQVTM, CDR2 ANQGSEA. Trimming stripped 4 bases from V and 7 bases from J, with 13 bases between. The CDR3 here is CSVVVGRSGYTF. The CDR3 DNA reads TGCAGCGTTGTAGTAGGGAGGTCTGGCTACACCTTC.

This clonotype was picked up a small number of times. The genes are TRBV27 and TRBJ1-2; D perhaps matches TRBD1 (5 bases). Germline V gene sequence: CDR1 MNHEY, CDR2 SMNVEV (reference sequence). Deletions cut 2 bases from V and 4 bases from J, with 14 bases between. The CDR3 has 15 amino acids. The CDR3 loop is CASSLKWGRSYGYTF. The CDR3 DNA sequence: TGTGCCAGCAGTTTAAAGTGGGGCAGGTCCTATGGCTACACCTTC.

In DNA, the CDR3 is TGCGCCAGCAGCTTGGTGCAACCCGCGGCCTATGGCTACACCTTC. The encoded protein is CASSLVQPAAYGYTF. The V call is TRBV5-1, the J call TRBJ1-2; D not resolved. The CDR3 contains 15 residues. The ends were cut back, 0 bases at V and 4 bases at J, with 13 bases in the middle. Germline CDR1 reads SGHRS; CDR2 reads YFSETQ. Complete variable domain (other parts from reference TRBV5-1 and TRBJ1-2): KAGVTQTPRYLIKTRGQQVTLSCSPISGHRSVSWYQQTPGQGLQFLFEYFSETQRNKGNFPGRFSGRQFSNSRSEMNVSTLELGDSALYLCASSLVQPAAYGYTFGSGTRLTVV.

A few counts support this clonotype. The chain combines TRBV12-3 or TRBV12-4 with TRBJ2-6; D is unclear. The CDR3 extends over 13 amino acids. The V and J ends lost 8 bases and 0 bases respectively, with 5 bases between them. The CDR3 region has the DNA TGTGCCAGCTGTACCTCTGGGGCCAACGTCCTGACTTTC. This encodes CASCTSGANVLTF.